These 18 T cell receptor beta chains came from one sample sequenced in a study of cytomegalovirus exposure and HLA in healthy donors. PCR used 60 Vbeta primers and 13 Jbeta primers. The table came from immunoSEQ multiplex PCR; TCRdb's copy has only in-frame clones and leaves some out. Of about 140,000 clones in the sample, around three quarters were seen once. The specimen sequenced was PBMCs. The source is a middle-aged woman in good health and CMV-seropositive.

V gene TRBV5-4 combines with J gene TRBJ2-1, with 7 nucleotides matching TRBD2. This CDR3 region has 13 residues. Trimming took 5 bases from V and 8 from J; bases not matched to a gene: 7. Per the germline V gene, CDR1 is SGHNT and CDR2 is YYREEE (reference sequence). CDR3 DNA sequence: TGTGCCAGCAGTCGCCGGGACTATCATGAGCAGTTCTTC. Translating it yields CASSRRDYHEQFF.

This clone has a handful of counts. The chain carries TRBV19 and TRBJ1-5, with 10 bases matching TRBD1. V lost 3 bases and J lost 0; bases outside the gene matches: 14. CDR3 size: 20 residues. The germline V gene has CDR1 LNHDA and CDR2 SQIVND (reference sequence). The CDR3 here is CASSIRSRDRGPHSNQPQHF. The CDR3 DNA reads as TGTGCCAGTAGTATCCGATCCCGGGACAGGGGACCCCATAGCAATCAGCCCCAGCATTTT.

V is TRBV29-1 and J is TRBJ2-5, with 9 bases fitting TRBD1. The DNA end favors TRBJ2-7, so the J call may be wrong. Germline values: CDR1 SQVTM, CDR2 ANQGSEA. The CDR3 length is 14 residues. The CDR3 DNA is TGCAGCGTGGTGCCGGGACAGGGAGGCTACGAGCAGTACTTC. Protein sequence: CSVVPGQGGYEQYF.

The chain recombines TRBV18 with TRBJ2-5, with 9 bases identical to TRBD1. The CDR3 contains 14 residues. Germline CDR1 is KGHSH and CDR2 is LQKENI. V lost 4 bases, J lost 5 bases, and 5 bases stayed unmatched. The CDR3 loop reads CASSQNRGQETQYF. In DNA, the CDR3 is TGTGCCAGCTCACAAAACAGGGGGCAGGAGACCCAGTACTTC.

The rearrangement links TRBV5-1 to TRBJ2-3; TRBD1 matches at 7 bases. Germline CDR1 SGHRS, CDR2 YFSETQ. Germline trimming cut 0 bases from V and 1 base from J; bases unmatched to any gene: 2. The CDR3 contains 15 residues. This chain's CDR3 is CASSLGDSRTDTQYF. The DNA of the CDR3 is TGCGCCAGCAGCTTGGGGGACAGTCGCACAGATACGCAGTATTTT.

This rearrangement joins TRBV5-8 to TRBJ2-7, with 11 nucleotides matching TRBD1. The ends lost 0 bases at V and 0 bases at J; junction bases unmatched: 2. Germline lookup yields CDR1 SGHTS and CDR2 YDEGEE. The CDR3 has 16 residues. CDR3 amino acids: CASSLDGQGASYEQYF. CDR3 coding DNA: TGTGCCAGCAGCTTGGATGGACAGGGGGCCTCCTACGAGCAGTACTTC.

This clone came up a few times. This chain connects TRBV14 to TRBJ2-5; possibly TRBD1 for D (5 bases). This CDR3 comprises 14 residues. Trimming pared 6 bases from V and 3 bases from J, leaving 14 bases between. Germline-derived CDR1 and CDR2 are SGHDN and FVKESK. The CDR3 DNA is TGTGCCAGCAGTCCGCTTAGGGGTGAAGAGACCCAGTACTTC. Translation gives CASSPLRGEETQYF.

The V gene is TRBV2, the J gene TRBJ1-3; D might be TRBD1 (6 bases). The germline CDR1 and CDR2 sequences are SNHLY and FYNNEI. The CDR3 extends over 13 amino acids. Trimming stripped 5 bases from V and 4 bases from J, with 9 bases between. The CDR3 DNA is TGTGCCAGCAGTCCCGGACAGGGAAACACCATATATTTT. Amino acid sequence: CASSPGQGNTIYF.

The chain recombines TRBV5-4 with TRBJ1-2, with 7 bases fitting TRBD1. Germline CDR1 SGHNT, CDR2 YYREEE (reference sequence). The CDR3 has 16 residues. J gave up 1 base and V 3 bases, and 9 bases lay outside the gene matches. CDR3 protein: CASSSAAGTVNYGYTF. For the CDR3, the DNA is TGTGCCAGCAGCTCCGCAGCCGGGACAGTTAACTATGGCTACACCTTC.

The table lists this clone with a count of one. A junction boundary mismatches the germline segment, possibly from a read error. The chain couples TRBV13 to TRBJ2-6; tentatively, D is TRBD2 (6 bases). Germline CDR1 and CDR2: PRHDT and FYEKMQ (reference sequence). The length of the CDR3 is 18 residues. The CDR3 nucleotides are TGTGCCAGCAGCCCCCACCAGGAGGGTGGGTCTGCGGCCAACGTCCTGACTTTC. It translates to CASSPHQEGGSAANVLTF.

This chain joins TRBV7-9 and TRBJ2-7; D perhaps matches TRBD1 (5 bases). The V gene lost 5 bases and the J gene lost 4 bases, with 12 bases spanning the gap. Germline CDR1 is SEHNR and CDR2 is FQNEAQ (reference sequence). The CDR3 length is 13 residues. CDR3: CASSTGHTYEQYF. CDR3 coding DNA: TGTGCCAGCAGCACCGGACATACGTACGAGCAGTACTTC.

This chain joins TRBV28 and TRBJ1-6; the D gene is possibly TRBD1 (5 bases). The germline CDR1 and CDR2 sequences are MDHEN and SYDVKM. Trimming pared 6 bases from V and 7 bases from J, leaving 16 bases between. CDR3 length equals 15 residues. CDR3 in amino acids: CASRPPRVGNSPLHF. DNA for the CDR3: TGTGCCAGCAGACCTCCCAGGGTGGGCAATTCACCCCTCCACTTT.

The V call is TRBV30, the J call TRBJ1-2; a possible D gene is TRBD1 (6 bases). The CDR3 extends over 21 amino acids. Germline V lookup: CDR1 GTSNPN, CDR2 SVGIG (reference sequence). V gave up 8 bases and J gave up 8 bases, with 45 bases separating them. In DNA, the CDR3 is TGTGCCCCCTACTGTTATCGGGGGGCGCGGCCAACGGACCTAGGTGATGTGGGCTACACCTTC. This sequence encodes CAPYCYRGARPTDLGDVGYTF.

The chain recombines TRBV5-1 with TRBJ2-2; D not resolved. There are 16 residues in the CDR3. Trimming pared 2 bases from V and 0 bases from J, leaving 11 bases between. The germline V gene has CDR1 SGHRS and CDR2 YFSETQ. Here the CDR3 reads CASSFAGSTNTGELFF. CDR3 nucleotide sequence: TGCGCCAGCAGCTTCGCAGGATCCACGAACACCGGGGAGCTGTTTTTT.

V usage is TRBV6-1 and J usage is TRBJ2-7, with a tentative D call TRBD2 (6 bases). V shed 0 bases and J shed 3 bases, with 12 bases lying between them. This CDR3 has 15 residues. From germline, CDR1 is MNHNS and CDR2 SASEGT. Written as DNA, the CDR3 is TGTGCCAGCAGTGAAGCCGGGACTGGTGACTACGAGCAGTACTTC. Encoded protein: CASSEAGTGDYEQYF.

The V gene is TRBV5-1, the J gene TRBJ2-3; 7 nucleotides match TRBD2. Per the germline V gene, CDR1 is SGHRS and CDR2 is YFSETQ. Germline trimming cut 1 base from V and 1 base from J; bases unmatched to any gene: 0. The CDR3 runs to 14 residues. The CDR3 protein is CASSLTSGTDTQYF. CDR3 DNA: TGCGCCAGCAGCTTGACTAGCGGCACAGATACGCAGTATTTT.

J is TRBJ1-4 and V is TRBV20-1; D not resolved. Deletions cut 6 bases from V and 8 bases from J, with 10 bases between. The germline CDR1 and CDR2 sequences are DFQATT and SNEGSKA (reference sequence). The CDR3 runs 11 residues. The CDR3 protein is CSALAVEKLFF. CDR3 bases: TGCAGTGCCTTGGCTGTGGAAAAACTGTTTTTT.

The chain has TRBV11-2 and TRBJ1-3; tentative D call: TRBD1 (6 bases). Germline CDR1 and CDR2: SGHAT and FQNNGV. The CDR3 consists of 14 residues. Trimming cost V 4 bases and J 5 bases, with 12 bases left between them. The CDR3 reads CASSWDTARNTIYF. The CDR3 nucleotides read TGTGCCAGCAGCTGGGACACAGCTAGAAACACCATATATTTT.